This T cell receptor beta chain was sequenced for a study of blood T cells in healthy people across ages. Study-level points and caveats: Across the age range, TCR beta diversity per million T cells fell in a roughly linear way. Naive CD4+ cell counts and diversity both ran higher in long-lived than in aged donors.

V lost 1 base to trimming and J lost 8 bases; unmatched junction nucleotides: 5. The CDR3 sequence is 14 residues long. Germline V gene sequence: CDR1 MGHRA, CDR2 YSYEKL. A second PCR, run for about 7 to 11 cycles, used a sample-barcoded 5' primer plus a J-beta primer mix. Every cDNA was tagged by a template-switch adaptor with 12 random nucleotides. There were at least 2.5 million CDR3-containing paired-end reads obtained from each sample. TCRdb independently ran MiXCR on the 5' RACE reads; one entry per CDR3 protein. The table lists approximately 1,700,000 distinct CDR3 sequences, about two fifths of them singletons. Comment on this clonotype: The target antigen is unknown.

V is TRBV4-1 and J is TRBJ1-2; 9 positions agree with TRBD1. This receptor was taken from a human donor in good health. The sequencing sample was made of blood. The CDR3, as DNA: TGCGCCAGCAGCCAAGGGACAGGGGTAGGCGGCTACACCTTC. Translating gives CASSQGTGVGGYTF.